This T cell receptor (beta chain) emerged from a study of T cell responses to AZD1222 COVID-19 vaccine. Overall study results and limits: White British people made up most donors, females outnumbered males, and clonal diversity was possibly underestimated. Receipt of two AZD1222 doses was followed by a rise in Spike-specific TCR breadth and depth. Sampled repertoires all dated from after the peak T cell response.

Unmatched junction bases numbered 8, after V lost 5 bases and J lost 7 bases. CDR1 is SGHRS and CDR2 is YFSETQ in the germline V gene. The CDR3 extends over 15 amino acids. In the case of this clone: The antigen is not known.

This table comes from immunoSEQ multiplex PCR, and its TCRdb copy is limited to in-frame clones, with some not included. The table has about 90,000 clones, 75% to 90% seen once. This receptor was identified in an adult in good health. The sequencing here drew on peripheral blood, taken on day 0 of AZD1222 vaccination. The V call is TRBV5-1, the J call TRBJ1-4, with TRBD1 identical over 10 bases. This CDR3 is CASRQTGGASEKLFF. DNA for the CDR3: TGCGCCAGCAGGCAGACAGGGGGCGCGAGTGAAAAACTGTTTTTT.